This T cell receptor (beta chain) was sequenced during a study of shared clonotypes between healthy human individuals. Across the whole study: Each donor's CD8 memory used one plate, CD8 naive two, each CD4 subset three. Whole-study findings and limits: Memory subsets generally showed lower estimated richness than naive subsets. Generation probabilities of non-shared clonotypes were lower (relative to those shared by all four donors). Large sequencing depth failed to make sorted-subset sequencing complete, rarefaction showed.

TCRdb keeps only in-frame clones here, not all; method: immunoSEQ multiplex PCR. The sample holds roughly 1,600,000 clones, just under 99% seen once. A remark on this clone: Its antigen is undetermined. Distinct nucleotide sequences in the sample also encode this CDR3.

This sequence was found in a man aged 30 to 45 in good health. Input material: naive CD4+ T cells sorted from blood. Subset in this sample: CD45RA+ positively selected.

The CDR3, as DNA: TGTGCCTGGAGGCTAGCGGGAGGCAATGAGCAGTTCTTC. It translates to CAWRLAGGNEQFF. The V call is TRBV30, the J call TRBJ2-1, with 11 bases that match TRBD2. The CDR3 runs to 13 residues. With 3 bases clipped from V and 6 bases from J, the junction kept 1 base outside the gene matches. CDR1 is GTSNPN, CDR2 SVGIG, per germline (reference sequence).